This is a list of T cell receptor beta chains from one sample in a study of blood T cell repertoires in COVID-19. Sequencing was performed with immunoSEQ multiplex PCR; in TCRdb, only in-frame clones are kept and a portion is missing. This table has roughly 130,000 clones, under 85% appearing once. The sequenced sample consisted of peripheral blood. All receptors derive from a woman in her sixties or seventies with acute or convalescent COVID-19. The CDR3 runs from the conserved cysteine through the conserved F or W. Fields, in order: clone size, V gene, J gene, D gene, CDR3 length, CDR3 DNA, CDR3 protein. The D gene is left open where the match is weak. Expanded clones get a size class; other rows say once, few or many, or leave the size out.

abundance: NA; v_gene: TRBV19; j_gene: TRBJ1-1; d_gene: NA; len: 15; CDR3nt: TGCGCCAGTAGTATCGAAGGGACATATTGGACTGAAGCTTTCTTT; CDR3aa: CASSIEGTYWTEAFF
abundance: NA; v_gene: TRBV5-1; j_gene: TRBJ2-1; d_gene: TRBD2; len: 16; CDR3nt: TGCGCCAGCAGCTTGGCCAGTAGCGGGGGCCCCAATGAGCAGTTCTTC; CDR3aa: CASSLASSGGPNEQFF
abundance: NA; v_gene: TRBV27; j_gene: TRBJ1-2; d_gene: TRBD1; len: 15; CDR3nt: TGTGCCAGCAGTCCCAGGAGGGACAGGGGCTATGGCTACACCTTC; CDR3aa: CASSPRRDRGYGYTF
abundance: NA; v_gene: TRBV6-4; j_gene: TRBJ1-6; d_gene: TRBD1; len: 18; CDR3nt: TGTGCCAGAGGACGTACTTTAAGGGGGCAGAGGGATGGATCACCCCTCCACTTT; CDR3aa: CARGRTLRGQRDGSPLHF
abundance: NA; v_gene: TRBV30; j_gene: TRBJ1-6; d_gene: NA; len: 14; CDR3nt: TGTGCCTGGAGGAGGGAGCCCTATAATTCACCCCTCCACTTT; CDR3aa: CAWRREPYNSPLHF
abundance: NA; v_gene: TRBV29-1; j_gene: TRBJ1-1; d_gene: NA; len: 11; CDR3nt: TGCAGCGTTGAAGGGCACACTGAAGCTTTCTTT; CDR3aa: CSVEGHTEAFF
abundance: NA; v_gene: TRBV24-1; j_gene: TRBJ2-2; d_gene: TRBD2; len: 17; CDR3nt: TGTGCCACCAGTGATAATGAGCGGGGCTGGAACACCGGGGAGCTGTTTTTT; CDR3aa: CATSDNERGWNTGELFF
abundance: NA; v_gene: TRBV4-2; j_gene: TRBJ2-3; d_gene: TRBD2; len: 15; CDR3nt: TGTGCCAGCAGCCCCGGGACTAGCGGGACAGATACGCAGTATTTT; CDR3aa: CASSPGTSGTDTQYF
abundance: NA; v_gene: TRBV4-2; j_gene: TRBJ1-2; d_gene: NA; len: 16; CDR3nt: TGTGCCAGCAGCCAAGGCCAGGGGACGCAGAACTATGGCTACACCTTC; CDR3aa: CASSQGQGTQNYGYTF
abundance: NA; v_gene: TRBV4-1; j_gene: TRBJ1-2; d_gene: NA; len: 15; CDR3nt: TGCGCCAGCAGCCAAGATCAGACGGAGAACTATGGCTACACCTTC; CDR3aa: CASSQDQTENYGYTF
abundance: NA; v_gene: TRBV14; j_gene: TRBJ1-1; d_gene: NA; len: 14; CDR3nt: TGTGCCAGCAGCCATAGACAACCGAACACTGAAGCTTTCTTT; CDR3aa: CASSHRQPNTEAFF
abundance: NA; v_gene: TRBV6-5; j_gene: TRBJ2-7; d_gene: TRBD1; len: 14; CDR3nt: TGTGCCAGCAGCCTTGGACAGGGGGCCTACGAGCAGTACTTC; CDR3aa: CASSLGQGAYEQYF
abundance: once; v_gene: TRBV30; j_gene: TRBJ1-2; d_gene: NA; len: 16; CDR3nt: TGTGCCTGGAGTGTACGGGGGTGGAACAACAACTATGGCTACACCTTC; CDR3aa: CAWSVRGWNNNYGYTF
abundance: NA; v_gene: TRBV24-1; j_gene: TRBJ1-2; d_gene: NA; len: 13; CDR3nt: TGTGCCACCAGTGATTGGGGAGCGGAGGGCTACACCTTC; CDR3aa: CATSDWGAEGYTF
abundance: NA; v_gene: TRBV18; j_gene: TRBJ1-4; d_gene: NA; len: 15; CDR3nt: TGTGCCAGCTCACGAGTTAAGGAGGACTTGGAAAAACTGTTTTTT; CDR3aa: CASSRVKEDLEKLFF
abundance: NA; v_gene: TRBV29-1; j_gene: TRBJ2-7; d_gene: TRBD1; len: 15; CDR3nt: TGCAGCGTTGAAGGGGGGGGACAGGGGATCTACGAGCAGTACTTC; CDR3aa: CSVEGGGQGIYEQYF
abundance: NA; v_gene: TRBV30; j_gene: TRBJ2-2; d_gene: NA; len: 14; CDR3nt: TGTGCCTGGAGTGTACAGGCGGCTACCGGGGAGCTGTTTTTT; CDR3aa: CAWSVQAATGELFF
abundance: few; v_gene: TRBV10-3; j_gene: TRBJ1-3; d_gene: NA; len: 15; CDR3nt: TGTGCCATCAGTGTGCGGCAGTTAGGTGGAAACACCATATATTTT; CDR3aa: CAISVRQLGGNTIYF
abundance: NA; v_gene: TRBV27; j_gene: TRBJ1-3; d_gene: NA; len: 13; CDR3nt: TGTGCCAGCAGTAACTCACCTGGAAACACCATATATTTT; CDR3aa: CASSNSPGNTIYF
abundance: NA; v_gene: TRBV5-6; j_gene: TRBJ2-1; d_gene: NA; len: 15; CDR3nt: TGTGCCAGCAGCTCGGAGGTTTTCTCCTACAATGAGCAGTTCTTC; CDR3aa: CASSSEVFSYNEQFF